A selection of T cell receptor beta chains follows, all from one sample in a study of blood T cell repertoires in COVID-19. Assay: immunoSEQ multiplex PCR; the TCRdb copy retains only in-frame clones and omits some. The sample lists about 300,000 clones; roughly 89% were seen once. The material sequenced was PBMCs or T cells enriched from blood (not recorded which). The source of these receptors is a man aged 55 to 70 who had recovered from COVID-19. CDR3s include the opening cysteine and the closing phenylalanine or tryptophan. D genes are given only for firm matches. Clone size is shown for a subset of rows, as once, few, many or a class of expanded clone.

cdr3_aa,cdr3_nt,v_call,d_call,j_call,clone_size
CASSDYAGGTRNNEQFF,TGTGCCAGCAGCGATTATGCGGGGGGGACTAGGAACAATGAGCAGTTCTTC,TRBV11-2,TRBD2,TRBJ2-1,NA
CASSPETGGPGYTF,TGTGCCAGCAGCCCAGAGACAGGGGGGCCTGGCTACACCTTC,TRBV7-2,TRBD1,TRBJ1-2,NA
CAIWAGSANNEQFF,TGTGCCATCTGGGCCGGGAGCGCAAACAATGAGCAGTTCTTC,TRBV10-3,NA,TRBJ2-1,NA
CSASVPGNHYEQYF,TGCAGTGCTAGTGTCCCCGGGAACCACTACGAGCAGTACTTC,TRBV20-1,NA,TRBJ2-7,NA
CAWSRDRHTGELFF,TGTGCCTGGAGTCGGGACAGACACACCGGGGAGCTGTTTTTT,TRBV30,TRBD1,TRBJ2-2,few
CASSIIGGVRTEAFF,TGTGCCAGCAGCATAATTGGGGGGGTTCGAACTGAAGCTTTCTTT,TRBV11-2,NA,TRBJ1-1,NA
CASSPLGSQGTYNEQFF,TGTGCCAGCAGTCCACTCGGGTCCCAGGGGACCTACAATGAGCAGTTCTTC,TRBV27,NA,TRBJ2-1,NA
CASSQSRQANSPLHF,TGCGCCAGCAGCCAATCCCGACAGGCGAATTCACCCCTCCACTTT,TRBV4-3,NA,TRBJ1-6,NA
CASSWGQGARATEAFF,TGCGCCAGCAGCTGGGGACAGGGGGCAAGGGCCACTGAAGCTTTCTTT,TRBV5-1,TRBD1,TRBJ1-1,NA
CASSLGAASYEQYF,TGTGCCAGCAGTTTAGGGGCAGCCTCCTACGAGCAGTACTTC,TRBV27,NA,TRBJ2-7,NA
CASSSYRTGTSGMRELFF,TGTGCCAGCAGCTCGTACCGAACCGGGACTAGCGGGATGCGGGAGCTGTTTTTT,TRBV5-4,TRBD2,TRBJ2-2,NA
CASGDRAKGYTF,TGTGCCAGCGGGGACAGGGCAAAGGGCTACACCTTC,TRBV19,TRBD1,TRBJ1-2,NA
CASSLWQNNSPLHF,TGTGCCAGCAGTTTATGGCAGAATAATTCACCCCTCCACTTT,TRBV28,NA,TRBJ1-6,once
CASMPSGNPADTQYF,TGTGCCAGCATGCCTAGCGGGAACCCAGCAGATACGCAGTATTTT,TRBV9,TRBD2,TRBJ2-3,NA
CAISSTGSQETQYF,TGTGCCATCAGTAGTACAGGGAGCCAAGAGACCCAGTACTTC,TRBV10-3,NA,TRBJ2-5,NA
CASSIYGQGANAEAFF,TGTGCCAGTAGTATCTATGGACAGGGGGCAAACGCTGAAGCTTTCTTT,TRBV19,TRBD1,TRBJ1-1,few
CAWTFCYGYTF,TGTGCCTGGACCTTTTGCTATGGCTACACCTTC,TRBV30,NA,TRBJ1-2,NA
CASSFYEGVQPQHF,TGTGCCAGCAGCTTTTATGAAGGGGTTCAGCCCCAGCATTTT,TRBV7-2,NA,TRBJ1-5,few
CASNRGDYEQYF,TGTGCCAGCAACAGGGGAGATTACGAGCAGTACTTC,TRBV2,TRBD1,TRBJ2-7,NA
CASSYDRVQPQHF,TGTGCCAGCAGCTACGACAGGGTTCAGCCCCAGCATTTT,TRBV7-2,TRBD1,TRBJ1-5,NA
CASSLALGGTYMEQFF,TGTGCCAGCAGCTTAGCGCTGGGAGGGACCTACATGGAGCAGTTCTTC,TRBV7-9,TRBD2,TRBJ2-1,NA
CASSEAGYGYTF,TGTGCCAGCAGCGAAGCAGGGTATGGCTACACCTTC,TRBV12-3/TRBV12-4,NA,TRBJ1-2,few
CSARDSNSPLHF,TGCAGCGCACGGGACAGTAATTCACCCCTCCACTTT,TRBV29-1,TRBD1,TRBJ1-6,NA
CASNYAPGSYEQYF,TGTGCCAGCAATTACGCGCCAGGCTCCTACGAGCAGTACTTC,TRBV28,NA,TRBJ2-7,NA
CASRILTYGGNTGELFF,TGTGCCAGCAGAATCTTAACTTACGGCGGGAACACCGGGGAGCTGTTTTTT,TRBV21-1,NA,TRBJ2-2,once